This T cell receptor (beta chain) was recovered during a study of T-cell reconstitution after alpha-beta-depleted transplantation in children. Unique molecular identifiers were incorporated during preparation of the TCRbeta library. TCRdb redid the calling of the PCR reads with MiXCR, one entry per CDR3 protein. In the table there are around 210,000 distinct CDR3 sequences, approximately 6.9% of which are singletons. Findings and caveats of the study: A year had passed since transplant, and T-cell counts and diversity by then came mostly from newly produced T cells. Reported findings indicate that, about two months after transplant, alpha-beta T cells came from several hundred expanded clones, which were derived from non-depleted graft cells. Recipient T cells and thymic progenitors that survived were the source of the high TCRbeta diversity seen at day 60 in some patients.

This clonotype occurred many times. The antigen remains undetermined. Trimming shortened V by 0 bases and J by 3 bases, and 11 bases separated the two germline ends. The germline V gene has CDR1 SGHKS and CDR2 YYEKEE (reference sequence). The CDR3 sequence is 15 residues long. The source is a boy between 2 and 15 years old with acute lymphoblastic leukemia, due to receive a stem cell transplant. The material sequenced was PBMCs, taken before TCRalphabeta/CD19-depleted stem cell transplant. The chain links TRBV5-5 to TRBJ2-3; D unclear. The CDR3 sequence: CASSLASWATDTQYF. The CDR3 DNA reads TGTGCCAGCAGCTTGGCCAGCTGGGCTACAGATACGCAGTATTTT.